This TCR beta chain originates from a study of spatial heterogeneity in lung cancer. V was clipped by 0 bases and J by 2 bases, with 8 bases between them. CDR1 and CDR2 from the germline V gene are SGHAT and FQNNGV. This CDR3 has 15 amino acids. This sample's time point: sample taken at primary tumor resection. In each case, whole RNA from tumor, nontumor lung or frozen PBMC was sequenced unsorted. TCRdb re-analysed the 5' RACE reads in MiXCR, keeping a single row per CDR3 protein. The top ten clones hold around 10% of a sample with approximately 52,000 distinct CDR3 sequences, 5.3% of them seen once. This clonotype has a count of ten or more.

This sample comprised PBMCs, obtained at surgery. This sequence joins TRBV11-2 and TRBJ2-1; TRBD2 might be the D (6 bases). This TCR was sampled from a male donor with early-stage non-small cell lung cancer. CDR3 loop: CASSLEEGAYNEQFF. The CDR3 nucleotides read TGTGCCAGCAGCTTAGAGGAGGGCGCCTACAATGAGCAGTTCTTC.